This entry is about one T cell receptor beta chain. The germline gives CDR1 SGHRS, CDR2 YFSETQ. The CDR3 consists of 12 residues. The V and J ends lost 0 bases and 4 bases respectively, with 4 bases between them. This table comes from immunoSEQ multiplex PCR, and its TCRdb copy is limited to in-frame clones, with some not included. This sample has 150,000 to 200,000 clones, with 80% to 85% found just once. The sample originates from a study of blood T cell repertoires in COVID-19. Study-level background: Acute and convalescent COVID-19 specimens originated in the United States, Italy and Spain. PBMCs, B-cell-depleted T cells, or T cells were the source of the cDNA or gDNA that made up the material.

Recovered status applied to Cohort 3 donors who had two consecutive negative PCRs. It also applied to those with clearance or with symptom resolution. Sample: PBMCs or T cells enriched from blood (not recorded which). The chain links TRBV5-1 to TRBJ1-1; D is ambiguous. The sequence was obtained from a woman aged 55-69 years who had recovered from COVID-19. The CDR3 sequence is CASSLGSTEAFF. CDR3 DNA: TGCGCCAGCAGCTTGGGTAGCACTGAAGCTTTCTTT. The full variable domain, completed using reference TRBV5-1 and TRBJ1-1, is KAGVTQTPRYLIKTRGQQVTLSCSPISGHRSVSWYQQTPGQGLQFLFEYFSETQRNKGNFPGRFSGRQFSNSRSEMNVSTLELGDSALYLCASSLGSTEAFFGQGTRLTVV.